The sample holds many counts of the clone carrying this T cell receptor (beta chain). What it recognizes is unknown. Hyperthyroidism in the patients, aged 18 to 65, was newly diagnosed and under 2 months in duration. This sample is drawn from a study of T cells in Graves' hyperthyroidism and ophthalmopathy. Study results and limitations: Most thyroid clonotypes with frequency above 0.001 were detected in blood.

Using RNA transcripts as the source, TCR beta CDR3 regions were amplified. The HTBI primer set drove a first-round RT-PCR of the TCR CDR3. Using its own MiXCR run on the multiplex PCR reads, TCRdb lists one record per CDR3 protein. Of about 360,000 distinct CDR3 sequences in the sample, roughly 13% were seen once. From germline, CDR1 is MNHEY and CDR2 SVGEGT. With 2 bases removed from V and 3 bases from J, the gap between germline ends came to 5 bases. The CDR3 has 13 amino acids. The sequenced sample consisted of blood. This sequence joins TRBV6-2 or TRBV6-3 and TRBJ1-5; D not certain. This TCR was recovered from a woman younger than 35 with Graves' hyperthyroidism. CDR3: CASSYGLNQPQHF. CDR3 coding DNA: TGTGCCAGCAGTTACGGACTCAATCAGCCCCAGCATTTT.